The present T cell receptor beta chain was sequenced within a study of glioma-infiltrating T cells. Losses at the gene ends were 1 base for V and 5 bases for J; bases not matched to a gene: 9. The length of the CDR3 is 16 residues. CDR1 SGHDN and CDR2 FVKESK come from the germline V gene. The iRepertoire nested amplicon-rescue multiplex PCR amplified TCR alpha and beta CDR3s from RNA. For one-step reverse transcription and amplification, roughly 100-400 ng of tissue mRNA or PBMC total RNA was used. TCRdb re-analysed the multiplex PCR reads in MiXCR, keeping a single row per CDR3 protein. The table includes approximately 120,000 distinct CDR3 sequences, more than 20% detected once. The sample holds a few counts of this clonotype. Its antigen is currently unknown. Study conclusions and caveats: Gliomas, especially low-grade, showed above-expected tissue-blood divergence; non-neoplastic patients showed below. Very few CDR3 sequences were shared between tissue and blood.

The chain couples TRBV14 to TRBJ2-7; TRBD1 aligns across 9 bases. The sequencing sample was made of glioma tissue, nonneoplastic brain tissue, or PBMCs (not recorded which). The origin of this receptor is a human donor with low-grade glioma or glioblastoma, undergoing nonglioma brain surgery, or in good health (not recorded which). CDR3 residues: CASSQVYGTGSHEQYF. CDR3 nucleotides: TGTGCCAGCAGCCAAGTATACGGGACAGGGTCCCACGAGCAGTACTTC.